Listed here are 31 T cell receptor beta chains from one sample, sequenced in a study of blood T cell repertoires in COVID-19. TCRdb's copy holds only in-frame clones and misses some; the assay was immunoSEQ multiplex PCR. The sample lists fewer than 600,000 clones, roughly 88% occurring once. The sequencing sample was made of PBMCs or T cells enriched from blood (not recorded which). The receptors come from a woman aged 40 to 55 who had recovered from COVID-19.

This rearrangement joins TRBV13 to TRBJ1-4, with D possibly matching TRBD1 (6 bases). The CDR3 runs to 15 residues. The V and J ends lost 6 bases and 3 bases respectively, with 14 bases between them. The germline V gene encodes CDR1 PRHDT and CDR2 FYEKMQ (reference sequence). CDR3 residues: CASRRQALSNEKLFF. DNA of the CDR3: TGTGCCAGCAGGAGACAGGCATTATCTAATGAAAAACTGTTTTTT.

The rearrangement joins TRBV11-2 to TRBJ2-1; weak D call: TRBD2 (7 bases). This CDR3 is 16 amino acids long. Germline loops: CDR1 SGHAT, CDR2 FQNNGV. V lost 6 bases and J lost 4, with 19 bases in between. CDR3 in amino acids: CASRHTRGGRYNEQFF. The CDR3 coding sequence is TGTGCCAGCAGACACACGAGGGGGGGGCGATACAATGAGCAGTTCTTC.

This clone was detected only a few times. The genes are TRBV30 and TRBJ2-7; a possible D gene is TRBD2 (6 bases). The CDR3 contains 14 residues. CDR1 and CDR2 (germline): GTSNPN, SVGIG (reference sequence). V was pared by 2 bases and J by 2 bases, with 13 bases between. The CDR3 nucleotides are TGTGCCTGGAGTTATGGCTGGGGGGCCTACGAGCAGTACTTC. It translates to CAWSYGWGAYEQYF.

The chain has TRBV11-2 and TRBJ1-1, with 7 bases identical to TRBD1. The CDR3 loop spans 13 amino acids. Trimming at V came to 0 bases and at J to 6 bases, leaving 1 base not matched to a gene. Germline CDR1 SGHAT, CDR2 FQNNGV. The CDR3: CASSLERGPEAFF. The DNA of the CDR3 is TGTGCCAGCAGCTTAGAAAGGGGGCCTGAAGCTTTCTTT.

This clone has just one count. This chain connects TRBV28 to TRBJ2-7, with TRBD1 identical over 7 bases. The junction had 16 bases not matched to a gene; V was cut back by 10 bases and J by 7 bases. Germline V lookup: CDR1 MDHEN, CDR2 SYDVKM. The CDR3 contains 14 residues. CDR3 protein: CATHGPGQSEEQYF. The DNA for the CDR3 is TGTGCCACCCACGGCCCGGGACAGTCGGAAGAGCAGTACTTC.

The rearrangement joins TRBV18 to TRBJ2-1; D is ambiguous. V lost 5 bases and J 4 bases, leaving 12 bases between the germline ends. CDR1 is KGHSH and CDR2 is LQKENI in the germline V gene. This CDR3 has 14 residues. The CDR3 region is CASSITAVYNEQFF. The CDR3 DNA reads as TGTGCCAGCTCAATCACGGCGGTTTACAATGAGCAGTTCTTC.

CDR3: CASSHLLLAGYEQYF. The DNA of the CDR3 is TGTGCCAGCAGTCACCTACTACTAGCGGGCTACGAGCAGTACTTC. This chain connects TRBV3-1 (or the pseudogene TRBV3-2) to TRBJ2-7, with 9 bases identical to TRBD2. The germline V gene has CDR1 LGHDT and CDR2 YNNKEL (reference sequence). CDR3 size: 15 residues. Trimming took 6 bases from V and 3 from J; bases not matched to a gene: 9.

The chain combines TRBV6-2 or TRBV6-3 with TRBJ1-1, with 8 bases lining up with TRBD1. The V gene end was trimmed by 2 bases and the J gene end by 3 bases; junction bases not matched to a gene: 2. Per germline, CDR1 MNHEY and CDR2 SVGEGT. This CDR3 is built from 14 residues. The CDR3: CASSYPQGDTEAFF. The CDR3 DNA follows: TGTGCCAGCAGTTACCCACAGGGGGACACTGAAGCTTTCTTT.

The V gene is TRBV6-5, the J gene TRBJ1-1; the D gene is possibly TRBD1 (5 bases). Germline-derived CDR1 and CDR2 are MNHEY and SVGAGI. V shed 6 bases and J shed 0 bases, with 8 bases lying between them. The CDR3 has 13 amino acids. The CDR3 nucleotides read TGTGCCAGCAGGGGGCATCTGAACACTGAAGCTTTCTTT. Encoded protein: CASRGHLNTEAFF.

A note on this clone: Other DNA sequences from this sample encode an identical CDR3 as well. The chain has TRBV3-1 (or the pseudogene TRBV3-2) and TRBJ1-1, with TRBD1 identical over 9 bases. V dropped 3 bases and J dropped 4; count of bases not matched to a gene: 3. The length of the CDR3 is 14 residues. Germline CDR1 reads LGHDT; CDR2 reads YNNKEL (reference sequence). For the CDR3, the DNA is TGTGCCAGCAGCCAGACAGGGGGTCGCACTGAAGCTTTCTTT. Amino acids: CASSQTGGRTEAFF.

The genes are TRBV14 and TRBJ1-2, with 7 bases lining up with TRBD1. The V gene end was trimmed by 0 bases and the J gene end by 4 bases; junction bases not matched to a gene: 5. CDR1 SGHDN and CDR2 FVKESK come from the germline V gene. The CDR3 loop spans 15 amino acids. CDR3 sequence reads: CASSQEGRTGYGYTF. The CDR3, as DNA: TGTGCCAGCAGCCAAGAGGGTCGGACAGGCTATGGCTACACCTTC.

This clone turned up a few times. The chain uses TRBV6-5 and TRBJ1-5, with TRBD1 matching 7 bases. Germline V gene sequence: CDR1 MNHEY, CDR2 SVGAGI. This CDR3 spans 14 amino acids. V was clipped by 4 bases and J by 2 bases; unmatched bases: 2. CDR3: CASSFGQGNQPQHF. In DNA form, the CDR3 reads TGTGCCAGCAGTTTTGGACAGGGCAATCAGCCCCAGCATTTT.

V usage is TRBV18 and J usage is TRBJ2-3; TRBD2 agrees at 7 bases. With 5 bases clipped from V and 6 bases from J, the junction kept 11 bases outside the gene matches. The CDR3 has 15 amino acids. Germline V gives CDR1 KGHSH, CDR2 LQKENI. The CDR3, as DNA: TGTGCCAGCTCATCGAAGCGGGGAGAGCTTGATACGCAGTATTTT. Its translation is CASSSKRGELDTQYF.

This clone was seen a handful of times. This chain links TRBV9 with TRBJ2-2, with 8 bases aligning to TRBD2. The ends lost 4 bases at V and 6 bases at J; junction bases unmatched: 17. The CDR3 sequence is 18 residues long. Per germline, CDR1 SGDLS and CDR2 YYNGEE. The CDR3 DNA follows: TGTGCCAGCAGCCCCCATTTAAGAAAGCGGGAGATGGCCGGGGAGCTGTTTTTT. Its protein is CASSPHLRKREMAGELFF.

V gene TRBV7-9 combines with J gene TRBJ1-5; the match to TRBD1 covers 8 bases. This CDR3 contains 15 residues. V shed 1 base, J shed 3 bases, and the junction held 2 bases outside the gene matches. In germline, CDR1 is SEHNR, CDR2 FQNEAQ (reference sequence). CDR3 DNA: TGTGCCAGCAGCTTAGGGACAGGGAACAATCAGCCCCAGCATTTT. As protein: CASSLGTGNNQPQHF.

V is TRBV10-1 and J is TRBJ1-1; 8 nucleotides align to TRBD1. Trimming removed 4 bases from V and 0 bases from J; junction bases left unmatched: 7. Germline V CDR1 and CDR2: WNHNN, SYGVQD (reference sequence). CDR3 length: 16 amino acids. CDR3 sequence reads: CASSVDRGLLNTEAFF. Written as DNA, the CDR3 is TGCGCCAGCAGTGTTGACAGGGGCCTTTTGAACACTGAAGCTTTCTTT.

V usage is TRBV7-8 and J usage is TRBJ2-5; the match to TRBD2 covers 8 bases. V dropped 8 bases and J dropped 1; count of bases not matched to a gene: 6. Per the germline V gene, CDR1 is SGHVS and CDR2 is FQNEAQ. The CDR3 contains 14 residues. The CDR3 sequence is CASYPGTSQETQYF. In nucleotides, the CDR3 is TGTGCCAGCTACCCCGGGACTAGCCAAGAGACCCAGTACTTC. Looking up the rest from reference TRBV7-8 and TRBJ2-5 gives the full variable domain: GAGVSQSPRYKVAKRGQDVALRCDPISGHVSLFWYQQALGQGPEFLTYFQNEAQLDKSGLPSDRFFAERPEGSVSTLKIQRTQQEDSAVYLCASYPGTSQETQYFGPGTRLLVL.

The rearrangement joins TRBV5-1 to TRBJ2-1; tentative D call: TRBD1 (7 bases). V was clipped by 0 bases and J by 7 bases, with 23 bases between them. CDR1 is SGHRS, CDR2 YFSETQ, per germline. The length of the CDR3 is 18 residues. CDR3 in DNA: TGCGCCAGCAGCTTGGCTTTTCATCGTAGACAGGGAGGAAATGAGCAGTTCTTC. Protein product: CASSLAFHRRQGGNEQFF.

V gene TRBV15 combines with J gene TRBJ2-2; tentative D call: TRBD1 (5 bases). CDR1 and CDR2 from the germline V gene are LNHNV and YYDKDF (reference sequence). This CDR3 is built from 14 residues. Trimming cost V 4 bases and J 4 bases, with 10 bases left between them. CDR3 in DNA: TGTGCCACCAGCAATACCAGGGTCACCGGGGAGCTGTTTTTT. It specifies CATSNTRVTGELFF.

V and J are TRBV5-1 and TRBJ1-1, with 7 nucleotides matching TRBD1. This CDR3 spans 15 amino acids. CDR1 and CDR2 (germline): SGHRS, YFSETQ. The junction had 7 bases not matched to a gene; V was cut back by 0 bases and J by 5 bases. CDR3 protein: CASSLGQGVWTEAFF. In DNA, the CDR3 is TGCGCCAGCAGCTTGGGACAGGGAGTTTGGACTGAAGCTTTCTTT.

Here the CDR3 DNA reads TGCGCCAGCAGCCAAGATTCAGGGTTCTATGGCTACACCTTC. Translation: CASSQDSGFYGYTF. The chain is built from TRBV4-3 and TRBJ1-2, with D maybe TRBD1 (5 bases). The V end lost 0 bases, the J end lost 4 bases, and 9 bases lay between the germline ends. Germline V CDR1 and CDR2: LGHNA, YSLEER. The CDR3 contains 14 residues.

The rearrangement joins TRBV4-3 to TRBJ1-3; D perhaps matches TRBD1 (6 bases). V gave up 2 bases and J gave up 4 bases, with 15 bases separating them. Per the germline V gene, CDR1 is LGHNA and CDR2 is YSLEER. The CDR3 covers 16 residues. The CDR3 is CASSQRLQGYGNTIYF. The CDR3 DNA sequence: TGCGCCAGCAGCCAACGACTACAGGGTTACGGAAACACCATATATTTT.

The chain employs TRBV9 and TRBJ2-7; D call uncertain. CDR3 size: 12 residues. The V gene's germline CDR1 is SGDLS and CDR2 YYNGEE. The germline V and J ends were trimmed by 3 bases and 5 bases, with 9 bases remaining between them. CDR3 nucleotide sequence: TGTGCCAGCAGCGGATATCGCGACGAGCAGTACTTC. This gives the protein CASSGYRDEQYF. The full variable domain, its missing parts supplied by reference TRBV9 and TRBJ2-7, is DSGVTQTPKHLITATGQRVTLRCSPRSGDLSVYWYQQSLDQGLQFLIQYYNGEERAKGNILERFSAQQFPDLHSELNLSSLELGDSALYFCASSGYRDEQYFGPGTRLTVT.

The genes are TRBV25-1 and TRBJ2-1; tentatively, D is TRBD2 (5 bases). Germline V gives CDR1 MGHDK, CDR2 SYGVNS. This CDR3 comprises 11 residues. V shed 8 bases and J shed 8 bases, with 10 bases lying between them. CDR3 residues: CASGRGYEQFF. CDR3 in DNA: TGTGCCAGCGGTCGAGGGTATGAGCAGTTCTTC. Full variable domain (rest looked up from reference TRBV25-1 and TRBJ2-1): EADIYQTPRYLVIGTGKKITLECSQTMGHDKMYWYQQDPGMELHLIHYSYGVNSTEKGDLSSESTVSRIRTEHFPLTLESARPSHTSQYLCASGRGYEQFFGPGTRLTVL.

The chain combines TRBV7-9 with TRBJ2-1; 7 positions agree with TRBD1. This CDR3 is 15 amino acids long. J lost 8 bases, V lost 5 bases, and 12 bases had no gene match. Germline V lookup: CDR1 SEHNR, CDR2 FQNEAQ (reference sequence). The CDR3 bases are TGTGCCAGCAGCCCCGCGGACAGGTTGAACGATGAGCAGTTCTTC. Amino acid sequence: CASSPADRLNDEQFF. The full variable domain, in which reference TRBV7-9 and TRBJ2-1 provide the parts outside the CDR3, is DTGVSQNPRHKITKRGQNVTFRCDPISEHNRLYWYRQTLGQGPEFLTYFQNEAQLEKSRLLSDRFSAERPKGSFSTLEIQRTEQGDSAMYLCASSPADRLNDEQFFGPGTRLTVL.

CDR3 DNA: TGTGCCAGCAGTTGGACTAGGGACAGGCCCACTCCGGCAACTAATGAAAAACTGTTTTTT. Its protein product is CASSWTRDRPTPATNEKLFF. The chain is built from TRBV6-2 or TRBV6-3 and TRBJ1-4; 8 nucleotides agree with TRBD1. Losses at the gene ends were 4 bases for V and 0 bases for J; bases not matched to a gene: 16. Germline V gene data show CDR1 as MNHEY and CDR2 as SVGEGT. The CDR3 spans 20 residues.

The CDR3 sequence: CASSPGPQSNEQFF. Here the CDR3 DNA reads TGTGCCAGCTCACCAGGCCCCCAATCCAATGAGCAGTTCTTC. The chain couples TRBV18 to TRBJ2-1; unclear D gene. V was clipped by 2 bases and J by 6 bases, with 11 bases between them. Looked up from germline, CDR1 is KGHSH and CDR2 is LQKENI. The CDR3 is 14 residues long.

This sequence joins TRBV29-1 and TRBJ2-1; D gene unclear. Germline V gene sequence: CDR1 SQVTM, CDR2 ANQGSEA. The V and J ends lost 2 bases and 9 bases respectively, with 5 bases between them. The CDR3 sequence is 10 residues long. The CDR3 reads CSVERGEQFF. For the CDR3, the DNA is TGCAGCGTTGAAAGAGGTGAGCAGTTCTTC.

Worth noting for this clone: Other DNA sequences in the sample encode the same CDR3. The rearrangement uses TRBV9 and TRBJ2-2; tentative D call: TRBD1 (6 bases). V gave up 2 bases and J gave up 2 bases, with 7 bases separating them. There are 14 residues in the CDR3. From germline, CDR1 is SGDLS and CDR2 YYNGEE. CDR3 region: CASSVDSNTGELFF. The CDR3 DNA sequence: TGTGCCAGCAGCGTGGACAGTAACACCGGGGAGCTGTTTTTT.

The rearrangement joins TRBV4-3 to TRBJ1-1, with a weak D call TRBD1 (6 bases). The CDR3 length is 16 residues. V lost 4 bases, J lost 1 base, and 16 bases lay in between. Germline values: CDR1 LGHNA, CDR2 YSLEER. CDR3 protein: CASSPHPQQGNTEAFF. The CDR3 bases are TGCGCCAGCAGCCCTCACCCCCAACAGGGGAACACTGAAGCTTTCTTT.

This clone was found once. The J gene is TRBJ2-7, the V gene TRBV7-2; 9 bases fit TRBD1. Trimming at V came to 5 bases and at J to 0 bases, leaving 5 bases not matched to a gene. This CDR3 region has 15 residues. From germline, CDR1 is SGHTA and CDR2 FQGNSA. The CDR3 loop reads CASSPRTGVSYEQYF. The CDR3 DNA follows: TGTGCCAGCAGCCCGAGGACAGGGGTCTCCTACGAGCAGTACTTC.